Following are 5 T cell receptor beta chains from one sample sequenced in a study of cytomegalovirus exposure and HLA in healthy donors. Data came from immunoSEQ multiplex PCR; TCRdb stores just in-frame clones and leaves some out. This sample has around 140,000 clones, with about 87% found just once. Sequenced sample: PBMCs. Source of these receptors: a man aged 18 to 29 in good health and CMV-seropositive.

This chain links TRBV11-2 with TRBJ1-3, with unresolved D. This CDR3 spans 16 amino acids. CDR1 is SGHAT, CDR2 FQNNGV, per germline. V gave up 2 bases and J gave up 4 bases, with 15 bases separating them. The CDR3 loop is CASSLSSGEKGNTIYF. The DNA for the CDR3 is TGTGCCAGCAGCTTATCAAGCGGGGAGAAGGGAAACACCATATATTTT. The complete variable domain, with remaining parts taken from reference TRBV11-2 and TRBJ1-3, reads EAGVAQSPRYKIIEKRQSVAFWCNPISGHATLYWYQQILGQGPKLLIQFQNNGVVDDSQLPKDRFSAERLKGVDSTLKIQPAKLEDSAVYLCASSLSSGEKGNTIYFGEGSWLTVV.

The chain combines TRBV11-3 with TRBJ2-5, with TRBD1 matching 8 bases. Per germline, CDR1 SGHNT and CDR2 YENEEA. J gave up 5 bases and V 4 bases, and 6 bases lay outside the gene matches. The CDR3 covers 14 residues. CDR3 bases: TGTGCCAGCAGCTCGGACAGGGCGGGGGAGACCCAGTACTTC. Amino acids: CASSSDRAGETQYF. Based on the CDR3 plus reference TRBV11-3 and TRBJ2-5, the full variable domain is EAGVVQSPRYKIIEKKQPVAFWCNPISGHNTLYWYLQNLGQGPELLIRYENEEAVDDSQLPKDRFSAERLKGVDSTLKIQPAELGDSAVYLCASSSDRAGETQYFGPGTRLLVL.

The gene calls are TRBV19 and TRBJ1-2; D unclear. Germline CDR1 LNHDA, CDR2 SQIVND (reference sequence). This CDR3 is built from 10 residues. V was clipped by 6 bases and J by 8 bases, with 7 bases between them. CDR3 nucleotide sequence: TGTGCCAGTAGGGGAGAAGGCTACACCTTC. It encodes CASRGEGYTF. The whole variable domain, remainder taken from reference TRBV19 and TRBJ1-2, is DGGITQSPKYLFRKEGQNVTLSCEQNLNHDAMYWYRQDPGQGLRLIYYSQIVNDFQKGDIAEGYSVSREKKESFPLTVTSAQKNPTAFYLCASRGEGYTFGSGTRLTVV.

V usage is TRBV9 and J usage is TRBJ2-2; D might be TRBD1 (5 bases). The CDR3 is 16 residues long. V gave up 4 bases and J gave up 8 bases, with 21 bases separating them. Germline loops: CDR1 SGDLS, CDR2 YYNGEE. CDR3 sequence reads: CASSFSGQGSIGELFF. CDR3 coding DNA: TGTGCCAGCAGCTTTAGTGGTCAGGGTAGTATAGGGGAGCTGTTTTTT.

The CDR3 region is CASSPWIAGGSTDTQYF. CDR3 DNA: TGTGCCAGCTCACCGTGGATTGCGGGGGGCTCCACAGATACGCAGTATTTT. The gene calls are TRBV18 and TRBJ2-3, with TRBD2 matching over 8 bases. The germline gives CDR1 KGHSH, CDR2 LQKENI. This CDR3 contains 17 residues. V gave up 3 bases and J gave up 2 bases; unmatched junction bases: 10.